This entry lists 30 T cell receptor beta chains sequenced from one sample in a study of beta chain features in type 1 diabetes. Whole-study findings and limits: When Type 1 diabetes patients were examined, their TCRB CDR3s proved moderately but significantly shorter in all four CD4+ subsets.

As every portion of the isolated RNA was reverse transcribed, the sequencing read expressed TCRB transcripts. The table came from immunoSEQ multiplex PCR; TCRdb's copy has only in-frame clones and leaves some out. Seen here are fewer than 300,000 clones, around 9.9% observed once, and the top ten hold about 0.018%. These receptors' antigens are unknown. The sequenced sample consisted of naive CD4+ T cells from blood. These receptors originate from a man aged 25 to 40 with type 1 diabetes.

The chain couples TRBV18 to TRBJ1-6; 8 nucleotides line up with TRBD1. Germline V CDR1 and CDR2: KGHSH, LQKENI. The CDR3 is 15 amino acids. The V gene end was trimmed by 3 bases and the J gene end by 10 bases; junction bases not matched to a gene: 8. This chain's CDR3 is CASSPGQGSRSPLHF. CDR3 DNA: TGTGCCAGCTCACCCGGACAGGGAAGTAGGTCACCCCTCCACTTT.

The chain joins TRBV9 to TRBJ1-2; 10 nucleotides agree with TRBD1. The CDR3 loop spans 18 amino acids. With 4 bases clipped from V and 3 bases from J, the junction kept 15 bases outside the gene matches. Germline V lookup: CDR1 SGDLS, CDR2 YYNGEE. The CDR3 sequence: CASSPRPVTGTGDYGYTF. The CDR3, as DNA: TGTGCCAGCAGCCCCCGCCCCGTGACCGGGACAGGGGACTATGGCTACACCTTC.

Comments on this clone: Other DNA sequences in this specimen translate into the identical CDR3. The rearrangement uses TRBV30 and TRBJ2-3; D is uncertain. Trimming pared 0 bases from V and 6 bases from J, leaving 4 bases between. The CDR3 is 11 residues long. CDR1 GTSNPN and CDR2 SVGIG come from the germline V gene (reference sequence). The CDR3 DNA follows: TGTGCCTGGAGTGTGTCGGATACGCAGTATTTT. This translates into CAWSVSDTQYF.

V usage is TRBV16 and J usage is TRBJ1-2; the D is unclear. The CDR3 consists of 15 residues. The V gene lost 0 bases and the J gene lost 4 bases, with 12 bases spanning the gap. Germline-derived CDR1 and CDR2 are KGHSY and FQNENV. CDR3: CASSQSTSGGYGYTF. The CDR3 region has the DNA TGTGCCAGCAGCCAATCCACCTCAGGAGGCTATGGCTACACCTTC. Variable domain in full (rest from reference TRBV16 and TRBJ1-2): GEEVAQTPKHLVRGEGQKAKLYCAPIKGHSYVFWYQQVLKNEFKFLISFQNENVFDETGMPKERFSAKCLPNSPCSLEIQATKLEDSAVYFCASSQSTSGGYGYTFGSGTRLTVV.

The V and J genes are TRBV7-3 and TRBJ2-2, with D tentatively TRBD2 (6 bases). CDR1 and CDR2 (germline): SGHTA, FQGTGA. V dropped 4 bases and J dropped 6 bases, with 12 bases sitting between them. This CDR3 comprises 14 residues. The CDR3 sequence is CASSSGLWAGELFF. The CDR3, as DNA: TGTGCCAGCAGCTCGGGACTTTGGGCCGGGGAGCTGTTTTTT.

The chain has TRBV5-6 and TRBJ1-1; no reliable D call. This CDR3 spans 13 amino acids. Trimming removed 4 bases at V and 4 bases at J, with 11 bases between. Germline values: CDR1 SGHDT, CDR2 YYEEEE. In DNA form, the CDR3 reads TGTGCCAGCAGCCGGGCGGCGGGCACTGAAGCTTTCTTT. Protein: CASSRAAGTEAFF.

In its sample, this clone was seen a few times. The rearrangement joins TRBV28 to TRBJ1-1; D remains ambiguous. This CDR3 is 12 amino acids long. Germline CDR1 is MDHEN and CDR2 is SYDVKM. V was clipped by 5 bases and J by 4 bases, with 8 bases between them. Here the CDR3 DNA reads TGTGCCAGCAGTCCCCCAGGCACTGAAGCTTTCTTT. This gives the protein CASSPPGTEAFF.

This clone was observed a few times. J is TRBJ2-7 and V is TRBV4-2, with a possible D match to TRBD2 (6 bases). Per germline, CDR1 LGHNA and CDR2 YNFKEQ. There are 15 residues in the CDR3. V lost 1 base and J lost 5, with 15 bases in between. This CDR3 is CASSQGWDSDDEQYF. The CDR3 nucleotides read TGTGCCAGCAGCCAAGGATGGGACTCGGATGACGAGCAGTACTTC.

CDR3 coding DNA: TGTGCCAGCAGAGCGGACAGGAGCTCCTACGAGCAGTACTTC. It is translated as CASRADRSSYEQYF. The chain links TRBV6-1 to TRBJ2-7, with 7 positions matching TRBD1. The V and J ends lost 6 bases and 0 bases, in that order; junction bases with no gene match: 5. Germline V gene sequence: CDR1 MNHNS, CDR2 SASEGT. The CDR3 consists of 14 residues.

This clone was seen a few times. The V gene is TRBV20-1, the J gene TRBJ2-7, with 9 positions matching TRBD2. The trim removed 3 bases at V and 8 bases at J, leaving 2 bases unmatched. Germline V lookup: CDR1 DFQATT, CDR2 SNEGSKA (reference sequence). The CDR3 runs 11 residues. The CDR3, as DNA: TGCAGTGCTAGCGCGGGGGGGCAGCAGTACTTC. Its translation is CSASAGGQQYF.

This clone showed up just a few times. The V gene is TRBV7-3, the J gene TRBJ2-1; TRBD2 matches 7 bases. The trim removed 1 base at V and 4 bases at J, leaving 4 bases unmatched. The germline V gene has CDR1 SGHTA and CDR2 FQGTGA. The CDR3 length is 15 residues. CDR3 residues: CASSLSGGLYNEQFF. DNA for the CDR3: TGTGCCAGCAGCTTAAGCGGGGGTCTATACAATGAGCAGTTCTTC.

This clone was found a few times. CDR3 protein: CASSPGQVNEKLFF. The DNA for the CDR3 is TGTGCCAGCAGCCCGGGACAGGTTAATGAAAAACTGTTTTTT. V and J are TRBV7-9 and TRBJ1-4; 8 nucleotides match TRBD1. Germline V gene data show CDR1 as SEHNR and CDR2 as FQNEAQ (reference sequence). CDR3 length: 14 residues. The junction had 3 bases not matched to a gene; V was cut back by 5 bases and J by 4 bases.

This clone was seen only a few times. CDR3 residues: CASSLRGETQYF. The CDR3 DNA sequence: TGTGCCAGCAGCCTCAGGGGGGAGACCCAGTACTTC. V gene TRBV6-6 combines with J gene TRBJ2-5, with 7 nucleotides matching TRBD1. Germline loops: CDR1 MNHNY, CDR2 SVGAGI (reference sequence). The CDR3 has 12 residues. After removal of 6 bases from V and 5 bases from J, the junction contained 3 bases not matched to a gene.

This clone was seen a few times. This chain joins TRBV29-1 and TRBJ2-5; 9 bases align to TRBD1. This CDR3 is 12 amino acids long. V was clipped by 8 bases and J by 3 bases; unmatched bases: 4. Germline loops: CDR1 SQVTM, CDR2 ANQGSEA. CDR3: CSTRTGEETQYF. Written as DNA, the CDR3 is TGCAGCACTAGGACAGGGGAAGAGACCCAGTACTTC.

The chain links TRBV6-5 to TRBJ2-5; possibly TRBD1 for D (6 bases). This CDR3 region has 14 residues. The germline CDR1 and CDR2 sequences are MNHEY and SVGAGI. Trimming pared 6 bases from V and 2 bases from J, leaving 13 bases between. In DNA, the CDR3 is TGTGCCAGCAGCTCTGGGACACATCAAGAGACCCAGTACTTC. Its protein product is CASSSGTHQETQYF.

This clone was seen a handful of times. The chain couples TRBV30 to TRBJ1-5; no clear D gene. The CDR3 is made up of 16 amino acids. Germline lookup yields CDR1 GTSNPN and CDR2 SVGIG (reference sequence). With 0 bases removed from V and 1 base from J, the gap between germline ends came to 13 bases. The CDR3 reads CAWSVPGGVSNQPQHF. The CDR3 nucleotides read TGTGCCTGGAGTGTACCCGGCGGGGTGAGCAATCAGCCCCAGCATTTT.

V is TRBV28 and J is TRBJ2-5, with 9 bases identical to TRBD1. This CDR3 has 14 amino acids. CDR1 is MDHEN and CDR2 is SYDVKM in the germline V gene. The V segment lost 6 bases and the J segment 4 bases; nucleotides outside the gene matches: 6. The CDR3 loop is CASSLTGGGETQYF. CDR3 DNA sequence: TGTGCCAGCAGCTTGACAGGGGGGGGAGAGACCCAGTACTTC. Complete variable domain (other parts from reference TRBV28 and TRBJ2-5): DVKVTQSSRYLVKRTGEKVFLECVQDMDHENMFWYRQDPGLGLRLIYFSYDVKMKEKGDIPEGYSVSREKKERFSLILESASTNQTSMYLCASSLTGGGETQYFGPGTRLLVL.

This clone was seen a few times. The same CDR3 is also encoded by other DNA sequences in this sample. The chain links TRBV11-2 to TRBJ1-2, with a possible D match to TRBD1 (6 bases). The CDR3 has 13 residues. Looked up from germline, CDR1 is SGHAT and CDR2 is FQNNGV. Trimming shortened V by 4 bases and J by 2 bases, and 8 bases separated the two germline ends. CDR3 sequence reads: CASSSGQNYGYTF. CDR3 nucleotides: TGTGCCAGCAGCTCGGGACAAAACTATGGCTACACCTTC.

V gene TRBV6-6 combines with J gene TRBJ2-7; 7 positions agree with TRBD2. In germline, CDR1 is MNHNY, CDR2 SVGAGI (reference sequence). J was trimmed by 3 bases and V by 1 base; bases with no gene match: 3. This CDR3 is 14 amino acids long. CDR3 DNA sequence: TGTGCCAGCAGTTACTTGACGGGAGGCTACGAGCAGTACTTC. It translates to CASSYLTGGYEQYF.

V usage is TRBV9 and J usage is TRBJ1-2; 8 nucleotides agree with TRBD1. Germline CDR1 and CDR2: SGDLS and YYNGEE. There are 15 residues in the CDR3. The junction had 6 bases not matched to a gene; V was cut back by 2 bases and J by 3 bases. The CDR3 loop is CASSVGTGIDYGYTF. Here the CDR3 DNA reads TGTGCCAGCAGCGTTGGGACAGGTATTGACTATGGCTACACCTTC.

In this sample, this clone turned up a few times. This sequence joins TRBV7-8 and TRBJ2-7; 7 bases align to TRBD1. This CDR3 region has 13 residues. Trimming removed 5 bases from V and 3 bases from J; junction bases left unmatched: 4. The V gene's germline CDR1 is SGHVS and CDR2 FQNEAQ. CDR3 sequence reads: CASSLGQLYEQYF. CDR3 sequence (DNA): TGTGCCAGCAGCCTGGGACAGCTCTACGAGCAGTACTTC.

This clone was detected a few times. The chain recombines TRBV19 with TRBJ1-2; D call uncertain. Looked up from germline, CDR1 is LNHDA and CDR2 is SQIVND (reference sequence). The CDR3 consists of 11 residues. The V end lost 6 bases, the J end lost 6 bases, and 8 bases lay between the germline ends. The CDR3 region is CASRMRDGYTF. The CDR3 region has the DNA TGTGCCAGTAGGATGAGGGATGGCTACACCTTC.

In its sample, this clone was seen a few times. The CDR3 bases are TGTGCCAGCTCACCAACCCCAGGGTCTGGCGAGCAGTACTTC. Translated: CASSPTPGSGEQYF. The rearrangement joins TRBV18 to TRBJ2-7; perhaps TRBD1 as D (5 bases). The CDR3 is 14 amino acids. From germline, CDR1 is KGHSH and CDR2 LQKENI. The V end lost 2 bases, the J end lost 6 bases, and 14 bases lay between the germline ends.

This clone turned up a few times. The chain employs TRBV5-1 and TRBJ2-7, with 8 bases aligning to TRBD1. CDR1 and CDR2 from the germline V gene are SGHRS and YFSETQ. The CDR3 is made up of 15 amino acids. Trimming cost V 5 bases and J 3 bases; bases outside gene matches: 10. CDR3 nucleotide sequence: TGCGCCAGCAGGTCCGGACAGGGATATCACTACGAGCAGTACTTC. This translates into CASRSGQGYHYEQYF.

This clone has only a few counts. The chain links TRBV29-1 to TRBJ1-5; 8 bases map to TRBD1. Germline values: CDR1 SQVTM, CDR2 ANQGSEA. V lost 6 bases, J lost 6 bases, and 7 bases stayed unmatched. The CDR3 has 13 residues. The CDR3 DNA reads as TGCAGCGTGGGGACAGGAATTGGTCAGCCCCAGCATTTT. This codes for CSVGTGIGQPQHF.

The sample holds a few counts of this clone. The rearrangement links TRBV30 to TRBJ2-1; tentative D call: TRBD2 (7 bases). V dropped 6 bases and J dropped 5 bases, with 14 bases sitting between them. Per the germline V gene, CDR1 is GTSNPN and CDR2 is SVGIG (reference sequence). The CDR3 has 13 amino acids. The CDR3, as DNA: TGTGCCTGCGCTGAAGGGGGGGACAATGAGCAGTTCTTC. Translating it yields CACAEGGDNEQFF.

The chain combines TRBV5-6 with TRBJ1-4; 8 bases map to TRBD1. The germline V gene encodes CDR1 SGHDT and CDR2 YYEEEE. The CDR3 totals 16 residues. Germline trimming cut 0 bases from V and 5 bases from J; bases unmatched to any gene: 6. The CDR3 DNA reads TGTGCCAGCAGCTTGGATCGGGACAGGTGGAATGAAAAACTGTTTTTT. Residues: CASSLDRDRWNEKLFF.

This rearrangement joins TRBV7-9 to TRBJ2-3; 7 bases align to TRBD2. The CDR3 is 14 residues long. Trimming removed 6 bases from V and 7 bases from J; junction bases left unmatched: 10. Germline V gene lookup returns CDR1 SEHNR and CDR2 FQNEAQ (reference sequence). CDR3 sequence: CASRGDGRRNTQYF. The CDR3 coding sequence is TGTGCCAGCAGGGGGGACGGGAGGAGGAATACGCAGTATTTT.

Concerning this clone: The same CDR3 is also encoded by other DNA sequences in this sample. J is TRBJ1-2 and V is TRBV7-9; 7 bases are shared with TRBD1. This CDR3 region has 12 residues. Germline assignment: CDR1 SEHNR and CDR2 FQNEAQ (reference sequence). J lost 4 bases, V lost 4 bases, and 0 bases had no gene match. The CDR3: CASSWDSYGYTF. CDR3 bases: TGTGCCAGCAGCTGGGACAGCTATGGCTACACCTTC.

The V and J genes are TRBV9 and TRBJ2-1; the match to TRBD2 covers 11 bases. The ends lost 6 bases at V and 13 bases at J; junction bases unmatched: 15. The germline CDR1 and CDR2 sequences are SGDLS and YYNGEE. CDR3 length equals 15 residues. CDR3 sequence (DNA): TGTGCCAGCACCCCGGGGGGACTAGCGGCGGACCTACAGTTCTTC. Translated, it gives CASTPGGLAADLQFF.